This entry concerns a single T cell receptor beta chain. Original data processing: Estimates of nucleated cell counts were drawn from the amplification of reference gene primers. The assay was immunoSEQ multiplex PCR, and TCRdb's table has in-frame clones only and misses some. That table supplies the V and J calls and clone size; D and trimming were determined from the DNA. The table lists about 210,000 clones, 82% of them singletons, with about 12% in the top ten. This record comes from a study of blood T cell repertoires in COVID-19. This CDR3 region has 14 residues. Trimming left V 3 bases short and J 1 base short, with 10 bases between. Germline V gene lookup returns CDR1 SGHRS and CDR2 YFSETQ.

What was sequenced was peripheral blood. This chain joins TRBV5-1 and TRBJ1-1; no definite D call. This clonotype originated in a woman aged 40 to 55 with acute or convalescent COVID-19. CDR3 sequence reads: CASSWRAGNTEAFF. The CDR3 DNA reads TGCGCCAGCAGCTGGAGGGCGGGGAACACTGAAGCTTTCTTT.